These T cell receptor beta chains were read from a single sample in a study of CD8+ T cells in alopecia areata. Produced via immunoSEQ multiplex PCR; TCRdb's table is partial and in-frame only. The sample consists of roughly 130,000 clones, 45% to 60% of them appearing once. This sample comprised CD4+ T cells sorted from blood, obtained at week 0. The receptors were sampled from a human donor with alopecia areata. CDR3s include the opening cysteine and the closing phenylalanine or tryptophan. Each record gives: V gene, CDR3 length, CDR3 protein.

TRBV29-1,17,CSVGGLAVNSGANVLTF
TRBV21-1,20,CASSEGRGQSSLPGANVLTF
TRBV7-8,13,CASSSDREGEAFF
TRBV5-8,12,CASSLPTGELFF
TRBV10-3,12,CAISADEGEQYF
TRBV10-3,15,CAIIPWTASTDTQYF
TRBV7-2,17,CASSSNLGQGRSGELFF
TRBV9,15,CASSVGDRGYGELFF
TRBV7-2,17,CASSPLPSGGIRDTQYF
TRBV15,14,CATSRDRGSYEQYF
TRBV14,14,CASSQEGRASPLHF
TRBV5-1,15,CASSFRRPDNSPLHF
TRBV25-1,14,CASSDNRGYQPQHF
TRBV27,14,CASSLAGPGETQYF
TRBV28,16,CASSLIRGDRNQPQHF
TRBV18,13,CASSPRAGYGYTF
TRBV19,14,CASIGRTYNQPQHF
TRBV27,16,CASNPRSQGPQLEQYF
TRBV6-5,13,CAVTGGDTYEQYF
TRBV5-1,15,CASHNLAGNSYEQYF
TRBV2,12,CASSTSVETQYF
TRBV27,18,CASSLRVRASGSSWVQYF
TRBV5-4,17,CASSLVGLAGEGETQYF
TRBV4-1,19,CASSQDFRGGRATNEKLFF
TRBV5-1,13,CASSPLSTDTQYF
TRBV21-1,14,CASSKAQNNQPQHF
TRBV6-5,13,CASSAQVNQPQHF
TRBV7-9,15,CASSSDFPGGTEAFF
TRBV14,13,CASSPRLTDTQYF
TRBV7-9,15,CASSLEAAATGELFF
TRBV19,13,CASSIREFYEQYF
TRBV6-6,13,CASSRTFQETQYF
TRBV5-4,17,CASSLGLAGGQEETQYF
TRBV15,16,CATSITGGRLSDTQYF
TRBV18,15,CASSPTRDRGYEQYF
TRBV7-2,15,CASSFPGGRRNEQFF
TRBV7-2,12,CASSPSANEQFF
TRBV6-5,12,CASRGLSTEAFF
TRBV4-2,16,CASSRAAGGLSYEQYF
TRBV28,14,CASSSRDRRTEAFF
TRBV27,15,CASRRLAVNQETQYF
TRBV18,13,CASSTRGQETQYF
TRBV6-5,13,CASTKTGSYEQYF
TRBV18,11,CASSVQETQYF
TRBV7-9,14,CASSPGTEVTEAFF
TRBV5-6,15,CASSFNSGSSNIQYF
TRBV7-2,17,CASSSPGGGSLWETQYF
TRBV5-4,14,CASSLGGRNNEQFF
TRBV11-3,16,CASSLGYTDRGNEQFF